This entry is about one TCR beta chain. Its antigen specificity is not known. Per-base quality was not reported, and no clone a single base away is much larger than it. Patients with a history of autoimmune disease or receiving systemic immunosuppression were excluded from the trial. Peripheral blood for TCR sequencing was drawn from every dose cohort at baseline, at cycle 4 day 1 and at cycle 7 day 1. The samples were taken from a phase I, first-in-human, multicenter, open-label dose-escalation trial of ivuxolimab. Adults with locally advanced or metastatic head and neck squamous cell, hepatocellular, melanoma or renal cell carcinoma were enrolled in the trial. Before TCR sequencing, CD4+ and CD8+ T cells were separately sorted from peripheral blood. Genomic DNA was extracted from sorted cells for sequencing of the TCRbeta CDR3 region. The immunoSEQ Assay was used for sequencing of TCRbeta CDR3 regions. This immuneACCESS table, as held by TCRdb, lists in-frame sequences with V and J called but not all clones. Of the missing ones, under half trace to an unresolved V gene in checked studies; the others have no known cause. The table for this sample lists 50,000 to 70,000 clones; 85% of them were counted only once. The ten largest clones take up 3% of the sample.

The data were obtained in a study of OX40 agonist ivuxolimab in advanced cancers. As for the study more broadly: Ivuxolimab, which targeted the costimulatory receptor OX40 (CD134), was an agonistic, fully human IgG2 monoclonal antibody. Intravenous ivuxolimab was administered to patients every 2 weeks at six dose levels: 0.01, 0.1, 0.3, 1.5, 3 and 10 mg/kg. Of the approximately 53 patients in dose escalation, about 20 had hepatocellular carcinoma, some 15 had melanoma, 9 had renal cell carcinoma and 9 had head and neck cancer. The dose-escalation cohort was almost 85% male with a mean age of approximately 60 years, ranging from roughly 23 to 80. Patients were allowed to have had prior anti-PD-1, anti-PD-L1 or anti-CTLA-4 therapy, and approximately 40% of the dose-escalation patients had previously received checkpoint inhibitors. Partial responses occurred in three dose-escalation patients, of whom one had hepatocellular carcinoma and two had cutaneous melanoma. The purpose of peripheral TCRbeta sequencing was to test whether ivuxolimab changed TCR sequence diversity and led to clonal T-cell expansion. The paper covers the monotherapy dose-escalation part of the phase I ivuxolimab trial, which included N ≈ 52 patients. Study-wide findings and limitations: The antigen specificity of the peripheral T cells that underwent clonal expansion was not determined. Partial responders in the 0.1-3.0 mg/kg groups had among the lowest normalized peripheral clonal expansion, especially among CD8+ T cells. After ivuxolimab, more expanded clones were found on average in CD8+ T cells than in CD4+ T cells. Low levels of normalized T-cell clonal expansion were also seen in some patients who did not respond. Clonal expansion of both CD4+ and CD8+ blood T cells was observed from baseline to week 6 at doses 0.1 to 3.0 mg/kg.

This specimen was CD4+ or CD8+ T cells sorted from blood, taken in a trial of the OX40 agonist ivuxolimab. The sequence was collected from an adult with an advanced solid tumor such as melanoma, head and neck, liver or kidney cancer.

The CDR3 protein is CASGTGFQETQYF. At the DNA level, the sequence is TGTGCCAGTGGAACAGGGTTCCAAGAGACCCAGTACTTC. The V and J genes are TRBV19 and TRBJ2-5; perhaps TRBD1 is the D gene, with 6 bases matching. As encoded in the germline V gene (reference sequence), CDR1 is LNHDA while CDR2 is SQIVND. V and J are truncated by 8 bases and 1 base respectively, leaving an intervening sequence of 11 bases. From cysteine to phenylalanine, the CDR3 is 13 amino acids long. Only the CDR3 region is kept as DNA, spanning 39 bases read in frame from base 1.